Included here is one T cell receptor (beta chain) sequence, with context. The entry originates in a study of shared clonotypes between healthy human individuals. CD45RO-negative, CCR7-positively selected cells formed the naive CD8 fraction, excluding terminally differentiated effector memory CD45RA+ cells. Per the germline V gene, CDR1 is SEHNR and CDR2 is FQNEAQ (reference sequence). This CDR3 has 13 residues. Trimming took off 1 base at V and 8 bases at J, with 10 bases between the two ends. The repertoire was sequenced with immunoSEQ multiplex PCR; TCRdb's copy has only in-frame clones and lacks some. The data contain about 680,000 clones, around 92% of them singletons.

The V gene is TRBV7-9, the J gene TRBJ2-3; a weak D match, TRBD1 (5 bases). The source material was naive CD8+ T cells sorted from blood. The source of this sequence is a man aged 25-45 years in good health. CDR3 sequence reads: CASSLEFQGTQYF. Here the CDR3 DNA reads TGTGCCAGCAGCTTAGAATTCCAGGGTACGCAGTATTTT.